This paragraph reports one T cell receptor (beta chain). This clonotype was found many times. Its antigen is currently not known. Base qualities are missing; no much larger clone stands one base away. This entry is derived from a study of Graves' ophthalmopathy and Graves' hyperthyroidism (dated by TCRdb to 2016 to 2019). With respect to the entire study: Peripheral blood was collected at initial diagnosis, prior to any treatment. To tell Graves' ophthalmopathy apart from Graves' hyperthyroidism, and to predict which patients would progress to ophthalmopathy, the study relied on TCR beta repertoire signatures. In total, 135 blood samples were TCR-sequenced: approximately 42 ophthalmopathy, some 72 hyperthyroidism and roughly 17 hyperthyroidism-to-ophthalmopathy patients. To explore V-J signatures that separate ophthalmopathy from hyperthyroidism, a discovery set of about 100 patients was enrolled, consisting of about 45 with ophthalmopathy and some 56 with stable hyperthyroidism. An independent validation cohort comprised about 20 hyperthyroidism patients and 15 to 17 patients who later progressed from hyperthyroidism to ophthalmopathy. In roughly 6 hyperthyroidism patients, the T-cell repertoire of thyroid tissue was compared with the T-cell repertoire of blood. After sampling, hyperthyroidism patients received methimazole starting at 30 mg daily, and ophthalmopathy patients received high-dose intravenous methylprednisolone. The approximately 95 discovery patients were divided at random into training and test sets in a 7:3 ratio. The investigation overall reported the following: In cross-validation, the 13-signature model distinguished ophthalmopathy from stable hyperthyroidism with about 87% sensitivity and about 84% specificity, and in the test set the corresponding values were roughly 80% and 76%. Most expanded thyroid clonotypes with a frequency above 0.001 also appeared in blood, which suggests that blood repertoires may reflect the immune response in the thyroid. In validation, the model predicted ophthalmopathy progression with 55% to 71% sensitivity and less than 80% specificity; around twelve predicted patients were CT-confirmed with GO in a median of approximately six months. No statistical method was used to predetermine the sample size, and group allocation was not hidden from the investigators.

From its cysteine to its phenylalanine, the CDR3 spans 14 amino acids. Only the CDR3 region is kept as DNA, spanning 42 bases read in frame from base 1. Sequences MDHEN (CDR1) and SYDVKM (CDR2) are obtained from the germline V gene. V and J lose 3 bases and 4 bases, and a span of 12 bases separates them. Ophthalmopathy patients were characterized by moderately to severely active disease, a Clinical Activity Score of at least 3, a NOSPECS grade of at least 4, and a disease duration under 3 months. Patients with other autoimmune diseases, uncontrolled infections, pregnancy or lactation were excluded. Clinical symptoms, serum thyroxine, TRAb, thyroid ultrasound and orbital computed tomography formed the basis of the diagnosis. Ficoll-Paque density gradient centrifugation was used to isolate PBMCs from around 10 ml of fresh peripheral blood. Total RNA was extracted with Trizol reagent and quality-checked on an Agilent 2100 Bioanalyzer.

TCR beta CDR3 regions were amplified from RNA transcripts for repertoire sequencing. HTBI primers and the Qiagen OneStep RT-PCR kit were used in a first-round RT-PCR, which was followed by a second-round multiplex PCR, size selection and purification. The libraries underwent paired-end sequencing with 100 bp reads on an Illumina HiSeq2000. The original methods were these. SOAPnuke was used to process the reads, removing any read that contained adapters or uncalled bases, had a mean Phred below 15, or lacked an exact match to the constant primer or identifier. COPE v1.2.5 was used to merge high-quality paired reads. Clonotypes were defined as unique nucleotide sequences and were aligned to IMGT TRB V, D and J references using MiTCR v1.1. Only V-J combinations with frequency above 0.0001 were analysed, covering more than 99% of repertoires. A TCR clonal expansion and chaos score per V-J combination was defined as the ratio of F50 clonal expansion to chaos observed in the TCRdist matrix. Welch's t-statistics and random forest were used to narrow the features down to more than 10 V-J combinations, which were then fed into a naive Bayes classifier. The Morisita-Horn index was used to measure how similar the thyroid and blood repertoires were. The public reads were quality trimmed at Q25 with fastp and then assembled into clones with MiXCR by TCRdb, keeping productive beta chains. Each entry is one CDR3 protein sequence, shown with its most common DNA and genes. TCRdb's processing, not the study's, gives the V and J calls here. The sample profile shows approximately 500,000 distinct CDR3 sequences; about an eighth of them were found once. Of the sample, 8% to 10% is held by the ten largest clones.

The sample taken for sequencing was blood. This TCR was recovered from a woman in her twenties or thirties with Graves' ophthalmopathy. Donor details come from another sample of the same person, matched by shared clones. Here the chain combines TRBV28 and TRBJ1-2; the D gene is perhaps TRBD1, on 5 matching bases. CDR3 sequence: CASSFWGRVYGYTF. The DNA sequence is TGTGCCAGCAGTTTTTGGGGACGGGTCTATGGCTACACCTTC.